This T cell receptor beta chain comes out of a study of CD4 T cells in relation to SARS-CoV-2 and coronaviruses. Uncultured naive and memory CD4+ T cells supplied DNA for deep TCR-beta sequencing. Clones were sequenced by immunoSEQ multiplex PCR, and TCRdb holds only the in-frame ones, with some missing. This table has roughly 57,000 clones, about nine tenths appearing once. The germline V gene has CDR1 SGHVS and CDR2 FNYEAQ. J gave up 2 bases and V 5 bases, and 8 bases lay outside the gene matches. The CDR3 runs 16 residues. Before the COVID-19 pandemic, during about 2011-2019, CD4+ T cells were taken from unexposed donors.

Sequencing was carried out using memory CD4+ T cells from PBMCs. This sequence was found in a human donor in good health. The V and J genes are TRBV7-6 and TRBJ1-5, with TRBD1 matching 8 bases. In DNA, the CDR3 is TGTGCCAGCAGCCCGAGACAGGGGTCAGGCAATCAGCCCCAGCATTTT. It encodes CASSPRQGSGNQPQHF.